The present T cell receptor beta chain was sequenced within a study of CD8+ T cells in alopecia areata. Per the germline V gene, CDR1 is SQVTM and CDR2 is ANQGSEA. Unmatched junction bases numbered 3, after V lost 2 bases and J lost 5 bases. The CDR3 runs to 14 residues. Extraction and reverse transcription of RNA yielded cDNA as the sequencing template. Assay used: immunoSEQ multiplex PCR; TCRdb lists only in-frame clones, some missing. Of hundreds of thousands of clones listed, more than 45% are singletons. The rearrangement links TRBV29-1 to TRBJ1-4; 9 bases are a match to TRBD1. Sequenced material: CD4+ T cells sorted from blood, taken at week 0. This TCR derives from a human donor with alopecia areata. CDR3 protein: CSVERGQGNEKLFF. The CDR3 DNA sequence: TGCAGCGTTGAAAGGGGACAGGGAAATGAAAAACTGTTTTTT.